A selection of T cell receptor beta chains follows, all from one sample in a study of blood T cells in healthy people across ages. MiXCR, run by TCRdb on the 5' RACE reads, gives a single entry per CDR3 protein. The sample carries roughly 2 million distinct CDR3 sequences, around 50% recorded once. The sample taken for sequencing was blood. Every receptor here comes from a woman aged 40 to 50 in good health. The CDR3 runs from the conserved cysteine through the conserved F or W. The D gene is left open where the match is weak. Size tells how often a clone was seen (once, few, many) or the class of an expanded clone, and some rows leave it out.

CSARDLLGLAGGYNEQFF	TGCAGTGCTAGAGATCTCTTAGGGCTAGCGGGGGGCTACAATGAGCAGTTCTTC	TRBD2	TRBV20-1	TRBJ2-1	few
CASSSQPGEQYF	TGTGCCAGCAGCTCCCAACCGGGCGAGCAGTACTTC	.	TRBV7-9	TRBJ2-7	few
CASSLLAGPHNQPQHF	TGTGCCAGCAGTTTATTGGCAGGTCCCCACAATCAGCCCCAGCATTTT	.	TRBV28	TRBJ1-5	.
CASSPRTAGAREQYF	TGTGCCAGCAGTCCCCGAACTGCGGGAGCGCGAGAGCAGTACTTC	TRBD2	TRBV27	TRBJ2-7	many
CSARGSGLGYTF	TGCAGTGCTAGAGGTTCAGGGTTAGGCTACACCTTC	.	TRBV20-1	TRBJ1-2	.
CASAFRRVVSPSSYTF	TGCGCCAGCGCTTTTAGACGAGTGGTGAGCCCTTCGAGCTACACCTTC	.	TRBV5-1	TRBJ1-2	.
CASNSYQQGANSGANVLTF	TGCGCCAGCAACTCCTACCAACAGGGGGCTAACTCTGGGGCCAACGTCCTGACTTTC	TRBD1	TRBV5-1	TRBJ2-6	.
CASSHGGTGEKLFF	TGCGCCAGCAGCCACGGGGGGACTGGGGAAAAACTGTTTTTT	.	TRBV5-1	TRBJ1-4	.
CASNLPKGYTF	TGTGCCAGCAACCTCCCCAAGGGCTACACCTTC	.	TRBV28	TRBJ1-2	.
CAISDSLDREQYF	TGTGCCATCAGTGACTCCCTGGACCGGGAGCAGTACTTC	.	TRBV10-3	TRBJ2-7	.
CASSINTARTGNTIYF	TGTGCCAGCAGCATAAATACAGCTAGAACTGGAAACACCATATATTTT	.	TRBV7-8	TRBJ1-3	.
CSVRTGDNEQFF	TGCAGCGTCCGGACAGGGGACAATGAGCAGTTCTTC	TRBD1	TRBV29-1	TRBJ2-1	.
CASSLGLGPYSYEQYF	TGTGCCAGCAGCTTAGGACTAGGCCCCTACTCCTACGAGCAGTACTTC	.	TRBV7-2	TRBJ2-7	few
CASSYSGDRATQYF	TGTGCCAGCAGTTACTCAGGGGATCGAGCGACCCAGTACTTC	.	TRBV6-6	TRBJ2-5	few
CASSYGENTEAFF	TGTGCCAGCAGTTACGGAGAGAACACTGAAGCTTTCTTT	.	TRBV6-6	TRBJ1-1	few
CASGPGTGGGTEAFF	TGTGCCAGCGGTCCAGGGACAGGGGGTGGAACTGAAGCTTTCTTT	TRBD1	TRBV12-3/TRBV12-4	TRBJ1-1	.